This is a list of T cell receptor beta chains from one sample in a study of T cells after yellow fever vaccination. TCRdb analysed the 5' RACE reads with MiXCR anew, one entry per CDR3 protein. The table shows about 400,000 distinct CDR3 sequences, with over 5% occurring only once. Material: PBMCs, obtained 5 days after the yellow fever booster vaccination. The receptors originated from a man aged 25-45 years who received the YFV17D yellow fever vaccine. Both conserved end residues are part of each CDR3.

CDR3aa,len,v_gene
CASSQEWTSVYEQYF,15,TRBV4-3
CSASWTSGGHSETQYF,16,TRBV20-1
CSARDYLRQETQYF,14,TRBV20-1
CASSYSGTGYWGQFF,15,TRBV6-5
CATSRVAGGSSYNEQFF,17,TRBV15
CASSLQGAYQPQHF,14,TRBV2
CASSATGGLPLHF,13,TRBV7-2
CASSQEVLAVPHTGELFF,18,TRBV4-3
CASNGQKVSGANVLTF,16,TRBV19
CASSQGSGQPPLYEQYF,17,TRBV3-1
CASSEDHNEQFF,12,TRBV7-6
CASGSGTSQFF,11,TRBV28
CASSLEGRYNEQFF,14,TRBV5-1
CSVEALAGASEQFF,14,TRBV29-1
CASSPTRGPSEYF,13,TRBV7-2
CASRPGTKNGEQYF,14,TRBV6-1
CASSFPVRQGNFKRYGYTF,19,TRBV5-4
CASAHREGAGELFF,14,TRBV27
CASNGQGGRLETQYF,15,TRBV2
CAASKGGNTDTQYF,14,TRBV10-3
CASTISPGASNEQFF,15,TRBV5-1
CASSRGLAGGIGTDTQYF,18,TRBV11-2
CASSLGGSKRNTGELFF,17,TRBV5-1
CAIHPGQGSGYTF,13,TRBV28
CASSLRGAGQGRVYEQYF,18,TRBV7-2
CASSESGGEDYGYTF,15,TRBV10-2
CSARWRPTGDEQFF,14,TRBV20-1